The 7 T cell receptor beta chains in this list originate from one sample, sequenced in a study of T cell repertoires in ileal Crohn's disease. Assay: immunoSEQ multiplex PCR; the TCRdb copy retains only in-frame clones and omits some. The sample comprises about 31,000 clones, around 80% of which are singletons, and 5.5% to 6.5% rests with the top ten. Specimen: ileal tissue. The receptor source for this set is an adult with Crohn's disease.

In its sample, this clone was seen once. The gene calls are TRBV28 and TRBJ2-1; TRBD2 agrees at 10 bases. Germline assignment: CDR1 MDHEN and CDR2 SYDVKM. J was trimmed by 4 bases and V by 6 bases; bases with no gene match: 9. This CDR3 has 16 residues. CDR3 residues: CASSPALAGEYNEQFF. Here the CDR3 DNA reads TGTGCCAGCAGCCCTGCCCTAGCGGGGGAGTACAATGAGCAGTTCTTC.

J is TRBJ1-4 and V is TRBV12-2; TRBD1 is the table's D call and was not checked against the DNA. TRBV12-2 is annotated as a pseudogene. The CDR3 spans 18 residues. The CDR3, as DNA: TGTGCAAGTCGCACCCGAGTCGGTGTGGGACACGCCTCTGAAAAACTGTTTTTT. It translates to CASRTRVGVGHASEKLFF.

V is TRBV2 and J is TRBJ2-7; tentatively, D is TRBD1 (6 bases). This CDR3 spans 14 amino acids. Germline lookup yields CDR1 SNHLY and CDR2 FYNNEI. V lost 1 base and J lost 3, with 10 bases in between. CDR3: CASSEDRAYYEQYF. Here the CDR3 DNA reads TGTGCCAGCAGTGAAGACAGGGCTTACTACGAGCAGTACTTC.

The rearrangement joins TRBV28 to TRBJ1-5, with no clear D. The germline V gene has CDR1 MDHEN and CDR2 SYDVKM. Trimming removed 6 bases at V and 1 base at J, with 10 bases between. CDR3 length: 14 residues. The DNA for the CDR3 is TGTGCCAGCAGCCAAGGAGGGAGCAATCAGCCCCAGCATTTT. Translating gives CASSQGGSNQPQHF.

This clone was detected once. V and J are TRBV9 and TRBJ2-5; D is possibly TRBD1 (5 bases). The DNA end is more similar to TRBJ2-7, so the J call may be wrong. Per the germline V gene, CDR1 is SGDLS and CDR2 is YYNGEE. The length of the CDR3 is 15 residues. This CDR3 reads CASSVRTTQAAEQYF. Here the CDR3 DNA reads TGTGCCAGCAGCGTGCGGACAACCCAAGCCGCCGAGCAGTACTTC.

In this sample, this clone turned up once. The V and J genes are TRBV7-9 and TRBJ2-7, with 7 bases aligning to TRBD2. CDR1 is SEHNR, CDR2 FQNEAQ, per germline (reference sequence). Trimming cost V 4 bases and J 6 bases; bases outside gene matches: 12. The CDR3 runs 15 residues. The CDR3 bases are TGTGCCAGCAGCTGGGGGGGACTGGTGGTCCCCGAGCAGTACTTC. Its translation is CASSWGGLVVPEQYF.

The CDR3 coding sequence is TGTGCCAGCAGCTTAGCGCGACAGGGCGGCGAAAAACTGTTTTTT. It yields the protein CASSLARQGGEKLFF. This chain uses TRBV7-2 with TRBJ1-4, with 7 bases aligning to TRBD1. V lost 0 bases, J lost 8 bases, and 6 bases stayed unmatched. The germline gives CDR1 SGHTA, CDR2 FQGNSA. This CDR3 is 15 amino acids long.